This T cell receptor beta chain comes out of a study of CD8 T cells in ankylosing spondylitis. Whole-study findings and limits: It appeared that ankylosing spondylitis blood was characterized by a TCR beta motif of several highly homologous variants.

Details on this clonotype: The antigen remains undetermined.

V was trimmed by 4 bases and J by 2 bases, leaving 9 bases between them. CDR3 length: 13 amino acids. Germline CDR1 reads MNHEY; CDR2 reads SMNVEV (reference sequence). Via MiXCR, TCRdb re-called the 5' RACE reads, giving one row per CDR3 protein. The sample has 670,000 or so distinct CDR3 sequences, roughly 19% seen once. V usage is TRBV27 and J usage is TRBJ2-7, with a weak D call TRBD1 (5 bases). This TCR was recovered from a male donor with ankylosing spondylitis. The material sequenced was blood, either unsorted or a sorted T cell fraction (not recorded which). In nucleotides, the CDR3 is TGTGCCAGCAGTTACCAGGGTCCCTACGAGCAGTACTTC. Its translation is CASSYQGPYEQYF.